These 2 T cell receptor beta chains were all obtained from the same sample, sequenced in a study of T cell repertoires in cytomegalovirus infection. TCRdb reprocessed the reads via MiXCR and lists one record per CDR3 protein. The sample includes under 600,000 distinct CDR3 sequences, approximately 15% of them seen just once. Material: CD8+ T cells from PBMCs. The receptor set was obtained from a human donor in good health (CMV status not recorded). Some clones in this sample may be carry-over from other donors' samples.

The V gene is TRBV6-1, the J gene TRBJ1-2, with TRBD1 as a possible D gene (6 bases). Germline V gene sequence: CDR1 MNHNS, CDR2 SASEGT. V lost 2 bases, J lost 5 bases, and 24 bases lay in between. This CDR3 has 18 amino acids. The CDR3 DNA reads TGTGCCAGCAGTGAAAAACCCGACGGGAGGGGGTTAGTATATGGCTACACCTTC. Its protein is CASSEKPDGRGLVYGYTF.

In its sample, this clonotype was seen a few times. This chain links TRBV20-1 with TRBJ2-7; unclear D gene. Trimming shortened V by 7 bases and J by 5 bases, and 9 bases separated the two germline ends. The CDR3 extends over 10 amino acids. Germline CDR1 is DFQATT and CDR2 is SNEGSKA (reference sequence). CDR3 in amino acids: CSVLTHEQYF. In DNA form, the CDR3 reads TGCAGTGTACTGACCCACGAGCAGTACTTC.